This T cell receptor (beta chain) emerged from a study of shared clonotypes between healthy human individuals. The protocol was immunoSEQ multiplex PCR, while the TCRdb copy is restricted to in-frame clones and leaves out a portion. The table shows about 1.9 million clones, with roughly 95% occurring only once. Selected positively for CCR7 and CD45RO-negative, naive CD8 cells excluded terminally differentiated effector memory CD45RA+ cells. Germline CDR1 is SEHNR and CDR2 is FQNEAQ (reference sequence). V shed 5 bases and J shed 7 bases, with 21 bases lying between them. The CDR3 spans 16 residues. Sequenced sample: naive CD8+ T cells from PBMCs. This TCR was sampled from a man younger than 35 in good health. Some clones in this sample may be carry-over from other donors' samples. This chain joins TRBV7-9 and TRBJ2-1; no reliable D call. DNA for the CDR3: TGTGCCAGCAGCCCCCAAGGGATTTCAAAAGGGAATGAGCAGTTCTTC. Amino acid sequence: CASSPQGISKGNEQFF.